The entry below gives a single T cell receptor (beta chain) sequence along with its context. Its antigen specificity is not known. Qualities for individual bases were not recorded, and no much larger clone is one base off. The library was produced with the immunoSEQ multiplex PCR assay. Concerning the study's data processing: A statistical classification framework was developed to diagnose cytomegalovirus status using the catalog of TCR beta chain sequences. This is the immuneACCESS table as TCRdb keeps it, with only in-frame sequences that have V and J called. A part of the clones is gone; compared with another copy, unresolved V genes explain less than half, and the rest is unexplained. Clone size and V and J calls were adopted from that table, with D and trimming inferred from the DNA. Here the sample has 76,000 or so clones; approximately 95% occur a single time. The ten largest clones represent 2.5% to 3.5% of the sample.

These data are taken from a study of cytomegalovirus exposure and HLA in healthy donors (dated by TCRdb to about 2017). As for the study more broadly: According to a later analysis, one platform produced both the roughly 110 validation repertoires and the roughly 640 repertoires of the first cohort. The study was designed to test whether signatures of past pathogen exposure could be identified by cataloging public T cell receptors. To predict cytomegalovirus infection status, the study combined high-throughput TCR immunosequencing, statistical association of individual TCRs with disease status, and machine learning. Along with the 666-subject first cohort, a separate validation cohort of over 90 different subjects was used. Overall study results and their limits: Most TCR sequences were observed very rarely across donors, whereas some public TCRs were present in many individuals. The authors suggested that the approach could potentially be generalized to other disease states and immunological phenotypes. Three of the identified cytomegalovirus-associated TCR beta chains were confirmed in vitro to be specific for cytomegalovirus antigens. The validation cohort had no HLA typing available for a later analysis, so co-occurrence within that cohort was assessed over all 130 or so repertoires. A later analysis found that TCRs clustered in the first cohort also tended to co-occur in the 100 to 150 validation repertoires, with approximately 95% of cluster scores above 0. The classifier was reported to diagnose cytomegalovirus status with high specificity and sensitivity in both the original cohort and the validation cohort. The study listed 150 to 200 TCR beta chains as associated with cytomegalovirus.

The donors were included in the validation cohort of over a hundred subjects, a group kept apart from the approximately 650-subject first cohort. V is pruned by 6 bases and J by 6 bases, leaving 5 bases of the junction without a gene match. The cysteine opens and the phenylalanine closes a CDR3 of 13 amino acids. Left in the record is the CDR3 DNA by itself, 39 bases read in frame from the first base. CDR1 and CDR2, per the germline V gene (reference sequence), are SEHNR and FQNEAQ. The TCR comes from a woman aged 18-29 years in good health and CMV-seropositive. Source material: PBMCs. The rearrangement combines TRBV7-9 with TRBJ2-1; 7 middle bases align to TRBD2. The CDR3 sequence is CASSFSSGNEQFF. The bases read TGTGCCAGCAGTTTTTCTAGCGGCAATGAGCAGTTCTTC.